A single TCR delta chain is shown here with its context. Antigen: not known. A much larger clone lies one base from this, so it may be a read error. Extracted RNA was reverse transcribed into cDNA. Multiplex PCR used pooled V-gene forward primers and a constant-region reverse primer to amplify CDR3s. TCRdb reanalyzed the multiplex PCR reads using CATT. The repertoire has about 75,000 delta-chain clones, about 30% of them found once; the top ten carry more than 0.25%. This sample stems from a study of Vδ1+ human thymocytes. CDR3 length equals 15 residues. Trimming at V came to 7 bases and at J to 8 bases, leaving 9 bases not matched to a gene. Looked up from germline, CDR1 is GEAIGNYY and CDR2 is EKD. Study-wide results and limits: Thymic TRG and TRD repertoires appeared highly polyclonal, with Gaussian CDR3 length distributions.

This clonotype was sampled from a boy under two years old who had congenital heart surgery. The rearrangement uses TRDV2 and TRDJ3; 8 bases match TRDD3. The specimen was Vdelta1+ gamma-delta thymocytes from the thymus. Subset defined: FACS-sorted CD3+ TCRalphabeta- TCRVdelta1+ TCRVdelta2- thymocytes. CDR3: CACLSWGTNTRQMFF. CDR3 bases: TGTGCCTGCCTCTCCTGGGGGACCAACACCCGACAGATGTTTTTC.